Listed here are 4 T cell receptor beta chains from one sample, sequenced in a study of blood T cells in healthy people across ages. A sample-barcoded 5' primer and a J-beta primer mix were used in a second PCR of roughly 6 to 11 cycles. One entry per CDR3 protein, called by TCRdb with MiXCR from the 5' RACE reads. The sample lists about 780,000 distinct CDR3 sequences; around 45% were seen once. Sequenced material: blood. The source of these receptors is a man older than 75 in good health.

This clonotype was detected a few times. The chain uses TRBV20-1 and TRBJ2-5, with 11 bases identical to TRBD2. The CDR3 is 16 residues long. Germline CDR1 reads DFQATT; CDR2 reads SNEGSKA (reference sequence). V lost 6 bases to trimming and J lost 2 bases; unmatched junction nucleotides: 11. In DNA form, the CDR3 reads TGCAGTGCCCCCATAACGACTAGCGGGGTACAAGAGACCCAGTACTTC. This translates into CSAPITTSGVQETQYF.

The gene calls are TRBV10-3 and TRBJ1-6; 7 bases align to TRBD1. With 6 bases clipped from V and 7 bases from J, the junction kept 6 bases outside the gene matches. The CDR3 spans 14 residues. Germline CDR1 reads ENHRY; CDR2 reads SYGVKD. The DNA for the CDR3 is TGTGCCATCAGAGAGGGGGCGAGCAATTCACCCCTCCACTTT. It yields the protein CAIREGASNSPLHF.

As regards this clonotype: A much larger clonotype is one base distant, so this may be a read error. This chain connects TRBV4-1 to TRBJ2-4; TRBD2 agrees at 9 bases. This CDR3 spans 17 amino acids. Trimming cost V 4 bases and J 13 bases; bases outside gene matches: 20. Germline assignment: CDR1 MGHRA and CDR2 YSYEKL. The CDR3 DNA sequence: TGCGCCAGCAGCCCAAGAGATGCGGGAGGGCCGAGGAATGAGCAGTACTTC. The encoded protein is CASSPRDAGGPRNEQYF.

In nucleotides, the CDR3 is TGCAGTGCTAGAAGGGGAGCGGGATTTGAGCAGTTCTTC. It specifies CSARRGAGFEQFF. J is TRBJ2-1 and V is TRBV20-1; 7 bases are a match to TRBD2. Germline V gene sequence: CDR1 DFQATT, CDR2 SNEGSKA (reference sequence). The V segment lost 2 bases and the J segment 9 bases; nucleotides outside the gene matches: 7. This CDR3 contains 13 residues.